A selection of T cell receptor beta chains follows, all from one sample in a study of shared clonotypes between healthy human individuals. This table comes from immunoSEQ multiplex PCR, and its TCRdb copy is limited to in-frame clones, with some not included. The table lists roughly 95,000 clones, around half of them singletons, with more than 12% in the top ten. Sequencing used PBMCs. These receptors were collected from a woman between 40 and 55 years old in good health. Some clones in this sample may be carry-over from other donors' samples. Both conserved end residues are part of each CDR3. A D gene is named only where the DNA matches it firmly. Size is stated for part of the rows, as once, few or many counts, or as a class when the clone is expanded.

CDR3 DNA: TGTGCCAGCAGTGATGTCGTCGCGGGGGGCACTGAAGCTTTCTTT
CDR3 protein: CASSDVVAGGTEAFF
D gene: -
V gene: TRBV6-6
clone size: -
J gene: TRBJ1-1

CDR3 DNA: TGTGCCTGGAGTGTCGGCGGGAGCGACGACGAGCAGTACTTC
CDR3 protein: CAWSVGGSDDEQYF
D gene: TRBD2
V gene: TRBV30
clone size: -
J gene: TRBJ2-7

CDR3 DNA: TGCAGTGCTAGGGACTACTACGAGCAGTACTTC
CDR3 protein: CSARDYYEQYF
D gene: -
V gene: TRBV20-1
clone size: few
J gene: TRBJ2-7

CDR3 DNA: TGTGCCAGCAGCCCAGGGGGCACCGGGGAGCTGTTTTTT
CDR3 protein: CASSPGGTGELFF
D gene: TRBD1
V gene: TRBV4-2
clone size: few
J gene: TRBJ2-2

CDR3 DNA: TGCGCCAGCACGACGGGAACAGATACGCAGTATTTT
CDR3 protein: CASTTGTDTQYF
D gene: -
V gene: TRBV5-1
clone size: -
J gene: TRBJ2-3

CDR3 DNA: TGCAGCGTTGGAATAGCGGGGGCCTACGAGCAGTACTTC
CDR3 protein: CSVGIAGAYEQYF
D gene: TRBD2
V gene: TRBV29-1
clone size: many
J gene: TRBJ2-7

CDR3 DNA: TGTGCCAGCATGACCGGGACAGGGACCCTTCCCTACGAGCAGTACTTC
CDR3 protein: CASMTGTGTLPYEQYF
D gene: TRBD1
V gene: TRBV7-8
clone size: -
J gene: TRBJ2-7

CDR3 DNA: TGCGCCAGCAGAGGGGAATACGAGCAGTACTTC
CDR3 protein: CASRGEYEQYF
D gene: -
V gene: TRBV5-1
clone size: few
J gene: TRBJ2-7

CDR3 DNA: TGTGCCTGGAGTGTAGGGCTAGCGGGGTACAATGAGCAGTTCTTC
CDR3 protein: CAWSVGLAGYNEQFF
D gene: TRBD2
V gene: TRBV30
clone size: few
J gene: TRBJ2-1

CDR3 DNA: TGTGCCAGCAGCGAGGGGACAGGGAAGCCCTACGAGCAGTACTTC
CDR3 protein: CASSEGTGKPYEQYF
D gene: -
V gene: TRBV21-1
clone size: -
J gene: TRBJ2-7

CDR3 DNA: TGTGCTAGCAGCTCGGGACAGGGGTCCTACGAGCAGTACTTC
CDR3 protein: CASSSGQGSYEQYF
D gene: TRBD1
V gene: TRBV7-7
clone size: medium-sized
J gene: TRBJ2-7

CDR3 DNA: TGTGCCTGGAGTGTTGGTCTCGCTGGGGCCAACGTCCTGACTTTC
CDR3 protein: CAWSVGLAGANVLTF
D gene: -
V gene: TRBV30
clone size: many
J gene: TRBJ2-6

CDR3 DNA: TGTGCCTGGAGGTCTTTCACAGATACGCAGTATTTT
CDR3 protein: CAWRSFTDTQYF
D gene: -
V gene: TRBV30
clone size: -
J gene: TRBJ2-3

CDR3 DNA: TGTGCCAGCACCACTCGGGCCTGCAATGAGCAGTTCTTC
CDR3 protein: CASTTRACNEQFF
D gene: -
V gene: TRBV2
clone size: -
J gene: TRBJ2-1

CDR3 DNA: TGCAGCGTGATGACCGGGGAGAACTATGGCTACACCTTC
CDR3 protein: CSVMTGENYGYTF
D gene: -
V gene: TRBV29-1
clone size: many
J gene: TRBJ1-2

CDR3 DNA: TGTGCCAGCAGCGTAGGCGGGGCAGGGAACGAGCAGTACTTC
CDR3 protein: CASSVGGAGNEQYF
D gene: -
V gene: TRBV9
clone size: -
J gene: TRBJ2-7

CDR3 DNA: TGTGCCAGCAGCGTAGGTGAGCCGGGCGGCTATGGCTACACCTTC
CDR3 protein: CASSVGEPGGYGYTF
D gene: -
V gene: TRBV9
clone size: many
J gene: TRBJ1-2

CDR3 DNA: TGTGCCAGTACCGCCCGAGGAGGGGATGGAGGTTACACCTTC
CDR3 protein: CASTARGGDGGYTF
D gene: -
V gene: TRBV19
clone size: many
J gene: TRBJ1-2

CDR3 DNA: TGCGCCAGCAGCTCCTTGGGACAGGCGCTCTCTGGAAACACCATATATTTT
CDR3 protein: CASSSLGQALSGNTIYF
D gene: TRBD1
V gene: TRBV5-1
clone size: once
J gene: TRBJ1-3

CDR3 DNA: TGCAGCGCTTCACAGGGATGGGGAATGAACACTGAAGCTTTCTTT
CDR3 protein: CSASQGWGMNTEAFF
D gene: -
V gene: TRBV29-1
clone size: -
J gene: TRBJ1-1

CDR3 DNA: TGCGCCAGCAGCCAAGATGAGGGGACCTATGGCTACACCTTC
CDR3 protein: CASSQDEGTYGYTF
D gene: -
V gene: TRBV11-3
clone size: -
J gene: TRBJ1-2

CDR3 DNA: TGTGCCAGCAGCGCGAGCCCCGGCAGGGAAGGGGAAGCTTTCTTT
CDR3 protein: CASSASPGREGEAFF
D gene: -
V gene: TRBV9
clone size: -
J gene: TRBJ1-1

CDR3 DNA: TGTGCCAGCAGTGATCAGGGAACTTATTACGAGCAGTACTTC
CDR3 protein: CASSDQGTYYEQYF
D gene: -
V gene: TRBV2
clone size: -
J gene: TRBJ2-7

CDR3 DNA: TGTGCCAGCAGCTTCCTATCAAACTCCTACGAGCAGTACTTC
CDR3 protein: CASSFLSNSYEQYF
D gene: -
V gene: TRBV7-2
clone size: many
J gene: TRBJ2-7

CDR3 DNA: TGTGCCATCAGCGGTAGCGTCAACTCTGGGGCCAACGTCCTGACTTTC
CDR3 protein: CAISGSVNSGANVLTF
D gene: -
V gene: TRBV10-3
clone size: -
J gene: TRBJ2-6

CDR3 DNA: TGTGCCTGGAGTACGGGGCAGCTAGACAATCGGCCCCAGCATTTT
CDR3 protein: CAWSTGQLDNRPQHF
D gene: -
V gene: TRBV30
clone size: -
J gene: TRBJ1-5

CDR3 DNA: TGCGCCAGCAGCCCCAGATCCGACAGGGTATACGAGCAGTACTTC
CDR3 protein: CASSPRSDRVYEQYF
D gene: TRBD1
V gene: TRBV5-1
clone size: many
J gene: TRBJ2-7

CDR3 DNA: TGTGCCAGCAGTTACGAGGGGGCTGGGGCCAACGTCCTGACTTTC
CDR3 protein: CASSYEGAGANVLTF
D gene: -
V gene: TRBV6-9
clone size: -
J gene: TRBJ2-6

CDR3 DNA: TGTGCCAGCAGCGGGACAGGAGCTTACAATGAGCAGTTCTTC
CDR3 protein: CASSGTGAYNEQFF
D gene: TRBD1
V gene: TRBV28
clone size: -
J gene: TRBJ2-1

CDR3 DNA: TGTGCCAGCAGTTTATATCCCCTCTCCTGCAATGAGCAGTTCTTC
CDR3 protein: CASSLYPLSCNEQFF
D gene: -
V gene: TRBV27
clone size: -
J gene: TRBJ2-1

CDR3 DNA: TGTGCCTGGAGTGCCGGGACTAGCGGGAGAATCACCTACAATGAGCAGTTCTTC
CDR3 protein: CAWSAGTSGRITYNEQFF
D gene: TRBD2
V gene: TRBV30
clone size: -
J gene: TRBJ2-1

CDR3 DNA: TGTGCCAGCAGGCTAACGGGAGGGGGTCCAGATACGCAGTATTTT
CDR3 protein: CASRLTGGGPDTQYF
D gene: TRBD2
V gene: TRBV28
clone size: many
J gene: TRBJ2-3

CDR3 DNA: TGCGCCAGCAGCCAAGTTTTGGCAGGGGGGATGAAGAACACTGAAGCTTTCTTT
CDR3 protein: CASSQVLAGGMKNTEAFF
D gene: TRBD1
V gene: TRBV4-1
clone size: -
J gene: TRBJ1-1

CDR3 DNA: TGTGCCAGCAGCTTAGCTGTTACGCAGTATTTT
CDR3 protein: CASSLAVTQYF
D gene: -
V gene: TRBV11-1
clone size: -
J gene: TRBJ2-3

CDR3 DNA: TGTGCCAGCAGCTTGATCCCGGGATTAAGCTCCTACAATGAGCAGTTCTTC
CDR3 protein: CASSLIPGLSSYNEQFF
D gene: -
V gene: TRBV7-8
clone size: many
J gene: TRBJ2-1

CDR3 DNA: TGTGCCAGCAGTGAATTATTTGGGTCAGGCTACCAAGAGACCCAGTACTTC
CDR3 protein: CASSELFGSGYQETQYF
D gene: -
V gene: TRBV2
clone size: few
J gene: TRBJ2-5

CDR3 DNA: TGTGCCAGCTCACCGCGGACGGATAACTATGGCTACACCTTC
CDR3 protein: CASSPRTDNYGYTF
D gene: -
V gene: TRBV18
clone size: few
J gene: TRBJ1-2

CDR3 DNA: TGTGCCAGCAGCTTAGCGGTGAGAACAGGGGGACTGGGGTCCTACGAGCAGTACTTC
CDR3 protein: CASSLAVRTGGLGSYEQYF
D gene: TRBD1
V gene: TRBV7-7
clone size: -
J gene: TRBJ2-7

CDR3 DNA: TGTGCCAGCAGCCCTCGAGGGGCTTGGACTGAAGCTTTCTTT
CDR3 protein: CASSPRGAWTEAFF
D gene: -
V gene: TRBV5-6
clone size: large
J gene: TRBJ1-1

CDR3 DNA: TGCGCCAGCAGCTTGATACGAAACACAGATACGCAGTATTTT
CDR3 protein: CASSLIRNTDTQYF
D gene: -
V gene: TRBV5-1
clone size: -
J gene: TRBJ2-3

CDR3 DNA: TGTGCCTGGAGGACCGGGGGCTCCTACGAGCAGTACTTC
CDR3 protein: CAWRTGGSYEQYF
D gene: -
V gene: TRBV30
clone size: few
J gene: TRBJ2-7

CDR3 DNA: TGCAGCGTTGAACGCCCGGGGTCCTATGGCTACACCTTC
CDR3 protein: CSVERPGSYGYTF
D gene: -
V gene: TRBV29-1
clone size: -
J gene: TRBJ1-2

CDR3 DNA: TGCGCCAGCAGCCAGGGACAGGGGTTATCCTACGAGCAGTACTTC
CDR3 protein: CASSQGQGLSYEQYF
D gene: TRBD1
V gene: TRBV5-1
clone size: few
J gene: TRBJ2-7

CDR3 DNA: TGTGCCAGCAGTTACCCAGCGGGAGGCTACGAGCAGTACTTC
CDR3 protein: CASSYPAGGYEQYF
D gene: TRBD2
V gene: TRBV6-6
clone size: -
J gene: TRBJ2-7

CDR3 DNA: TGTGCCAGCAGTTTCGCGGGCGACTCTGGAAACACCATATATTTT
CDR3 protein: CASSFAGDSGNTIYF
D gene: -
V gene: TRBV6-5
clone size: -
J gene: TRBJ1-3